These 2 T cell receptor beta chains originate from one sample sequenced in a study of T cell responses to AZD1222 COVID-19 vaccine. Sequencing used immunoSEQ multiplex PCR; TCRdb keeps in-frame clones, though not all of them. Counted here are 140,000 to 150,000 clones, around nine tenths occurring once; the ten biggest clones make up 1.4% to 1.5%. The source was peripheral blood, collected on day 0 of AZD1222 vaccination. Source of these receptors: an adult in good health.

This clone was seen a handful of times. The V and J genes are TRBV2 and TRBJ1-5, with unresolved D. V was pared by 2 bases and J by 2 bases, with 4 bases between. The CDR3 length is 13 residues. Germline CDR1 SNHLY, CDR2 FYNNEI. The CDR3 region is CASSEQGNQPQHF. The CDR3 DNA reads as TGTGCCAGCAGTGAACAGGGCAATCAGCCCCAGCATTTT. The full variable domain, its missing parts supplied by reference TRBV2 and TRBJ1-5, is EPEVTQTPSHQVTQMGQEVILRCVPISNHLYFYWYRQILGQKVEFLVSFYNNEISEKSEIFDDQFSVERPDGSNFTLKIRSTKLEDSAMYFCASSEQGNQPQHFGDGTRLSIL.

J is TRBJ1-6 and V is TRBV6-5; D is unclear. CDR3 length: 14 residues. Trimming stripped 11 bases from V and 8 bases from J, with 19 bases between. Per germline, CDR1 MNHEY and CDR2 SVGAGI. The CDR3 spells CAGRSRSNDSPLHF. DNA of the CDR3: TGTGCCGGAAGGTCCCGTTCTAATGATTCACCCCTCCACTTT.